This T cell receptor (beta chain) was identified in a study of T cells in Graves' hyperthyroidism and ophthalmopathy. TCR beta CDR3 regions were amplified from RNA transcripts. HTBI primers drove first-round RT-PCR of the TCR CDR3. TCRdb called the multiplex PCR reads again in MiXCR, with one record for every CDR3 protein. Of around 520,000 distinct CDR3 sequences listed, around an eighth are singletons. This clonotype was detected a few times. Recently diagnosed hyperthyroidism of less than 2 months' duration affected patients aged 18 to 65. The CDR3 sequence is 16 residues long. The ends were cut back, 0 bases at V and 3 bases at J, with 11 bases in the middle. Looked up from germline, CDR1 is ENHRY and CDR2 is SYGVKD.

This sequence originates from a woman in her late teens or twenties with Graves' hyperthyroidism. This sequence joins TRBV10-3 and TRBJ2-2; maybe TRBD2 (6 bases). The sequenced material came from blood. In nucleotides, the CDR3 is TGTGCCATCAGTGAGTCCTCCAGCGGGTACACCGGGGAGCTGTTTTTT. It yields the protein CAISESSSGYTGELFF.